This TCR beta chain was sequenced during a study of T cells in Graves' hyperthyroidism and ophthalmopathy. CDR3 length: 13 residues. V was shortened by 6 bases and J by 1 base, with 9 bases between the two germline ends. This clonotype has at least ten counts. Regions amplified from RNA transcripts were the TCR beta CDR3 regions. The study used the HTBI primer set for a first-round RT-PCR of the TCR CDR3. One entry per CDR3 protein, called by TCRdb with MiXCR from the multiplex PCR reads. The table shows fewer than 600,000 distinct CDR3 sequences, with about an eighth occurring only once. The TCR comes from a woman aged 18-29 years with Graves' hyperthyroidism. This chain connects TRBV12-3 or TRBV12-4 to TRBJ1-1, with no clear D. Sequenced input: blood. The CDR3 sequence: CASSFDGNTEAFF. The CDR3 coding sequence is TGTGCCAGCAGCTTCGACGGGAACACTGAAGCTTTCTTT.